The TCR beta chain described here comes from a study of T cell repertoires in cytomegalovirus infection. For the study at large: CMV epitopes used comprised recently identified HLA-C-restricted ones and well-studied HLA-B-restricted ones.

This CDR3 spans 16 amino acids. Germline lookup yields CDR1 SGHVS and CDR2 FNYEAQ. J gave up 3 bases and V 1 base, and 2 bases lay outside the gene matches. This clonotype was counted a few times. What it recognizes is unknown. TCRdb redid the calling of the reads with MiXCR, one entry per CDR3 protein. The data contain hundreds of thousands of distinct CDR3 sequences, about 33% of them singletons. The sequenced sample was cultured PBMCs, obtained from culture after CMV antigen stimulation. The chain links TRBV7-6 to TRBJ2-1; 11 bases are shared with TRBD2. This TCR came from a human donor in good health (CMV status not recorded). Some clones in this sample may be carry-over from other donors' samples. The CDR3 nucleotides are TGTGCCAGCAGCTTAGACGGGACTAGCGGCTACAATGAGCAGTTCTTC. Residues: CASSLDGTSGYNEQFF.